These 31 T cell receptor beta chains were all obtained from the same sample, sequenced in a study of cytomegalovirus exposure and HLA in healthy donors. The PCR had 60 Vbeta and 13 Jbeta primers. TCRdb's table, derived via immunoSEQ multiplex PCR, lists solely in-frame clones and lacks some. Among around 200,000 clones listed, over 80% were seen once. Sequenced input: PBMCs. These receptors came from a man aged 40-49 years in good health and CMV-seropositive.

The rearrangement joins TRBV19 to TRBJ2-7, with TRBD1 as a possible D gene (5 bases). V gave up 3 bases and J gave up 7 bases, with 13 bases separating them. The CDR3 spans 13 residues. In germline, CDR1 is LNHDA, CDR2 SQIVND (reference sequence). The CDR3 sequence is CASSILQGREQYF. DNA for the CDR3: TGTGCCAGTAGTATTCTCCAGGGTCGGGAGCAGTACTTC.

The chain joins TRBV9 to TRBJ2-7; the D gene is possibly TRBD1 (6 bases). The CDR3 totals 15 residues. The V gene lost 2 bases and the J gene lost 0 bases, with 12 bases spanning the gap. Germline V gene data show CDR1 as SGDLS and CDR2 as YYNGEE. CDR3 amino acids: CASSVSGGVSYEQYF. The CDR3, as DNA: TGTGCCAGCAGCGTTAGTGGGGGCGTCTCCTACGAGCAGTACTTC.

V usage is TRBV7-9 and J usage is TRBJ2-7; TRBD2 matches 8 bases. CDR3 length: 15 residues. Per germline, CDR1 SEHNR and CDR2 FQNEAQ (reference sequence). The J segment lost 2 bases and the V segment lost 1 base, leaving 4 bases of the junction unmatched. The CDR3 protein is CASSLDTGGPYEQYF. In DNA form, the CDR3 reads TGTGCCAGCAGCTTAGATACGGGGGGGCCCTACGAGCAGTACTTC.

The V and J genes are TRBV9 and TRBJ2-1; TRBD2 matches 10 bases. V lost 2 bases to trimming and J lost 7 bases; unmatched junction nucleotides: 15. Germline V gene sequence: CDR1 SGDLS, CDR2 YYNGEE. This CDR3 contains 18 residues. CDR3 amino acids: CASSVHPPGLAEGNEQFF. The DNA for the CDR3 is TGTGCCAGCAGCGTCCACCCTCCTGGACTAGCGGAGGGTAATGAGCAGTTCTTC.

This chain connects TRBV28 to TRBJ1-4, with D maybe TRBD1 (6 bases). V lost 8 bases, J lost 8 bases, and 12 bases lay in between. CDR3 length: 12 residues. Looked up from germline, CDR1 is MDHEN and CDR2 is SYDVKM. The CDR3 sequence: CASATGLEKLFF. Here the CDR3 DNA reads TGTGCCAGCGCTACAGGGCTCGAAAAACTGTTTTTT.

Here the CDR3 DNA reads TGTGCCATTTCAGGGTCTAGTAATTCACCCCTCCACTTT. This codes for CAISGSSNSPLHF. V usage is TRBV6-6 and J usage is TRBJ1-6, with a possible D match to TRBD1 (5 bases). This CDR3 spans 13 amino acids. CDR1 and CDR2 from the germline V gene are MNHNY and SVGAGI (reference sequence). Trimming left V 10 bases short and J 6 bases short, with 13 bases between.

The chain couples TRBV27 to TRBJ1-5, with 10 positions matching TRBD1. The V gene end was trimmed by 6 bases and the J gene end by 7 bases; junction bases not matched to a gene: 6. CDR1 is MNHEY and CDR2 is SMNVEV in the germline V gene (reference sequence). The CDR3 runs 14 residues. The CDR3 spells CASRPTGGSQPQHF. The CDR3 DNA reads as TGTGCCAGCAGACCGACAGGGGGCTCCCAGCCCCAGCATTTT.

V usage is TRBV4-3 and J usage is TRBJ2-1; 7 positions agree with TRBD1. With 4 bases clipped from V and 8 bases from J, the junction kept 11 bases outside the gene matches. The CDR3 totals 15 residues. Germline V CDR1 and CDR2: LGHNA, YSLEER. CDR3 residues: CASSPRSTGDDEQFF. The CDR3 region has the DNA TGCGCCAGCAGCCCACGGTCCACAGGGGACGATGAGCAGTTCTTC.

This chain joins TRBV7-6 and TRBJ1-3; 7 positions agree with TRBD1. The trim removed 2 bases at V and 4 bases at J, leaving 8 bases unmatched. Germline CDR1 SGHVS, CDR2 FNYEAQ. This CDR3 is 16 amino acids long. DNA for the CDR3: TGTGCCAGCAGCTTAAGAAAAGGGGGCTACGGAAACACCATATATTTT. It is translated as CASSLRKGGYGNTIYF.

V and J are TRBV13 and TRBJ1-2; perhaps TRBD1 as D (6 bases). The CDR3 is made up of 15 amino acids. The V gene's germline CDR1 is PRHDT and CDR2 FYEKMQ (reference sequence). The V and J ends lost 5 bases and 1 base respectively, with 14 bases between them. The CDR3 DNA is TGTGCCAGCAGCGACCCCGGACAGATTAACTATGGCTACACCTTC. Its translation is CASSDPGQINYGYTF.

The J gene is TRBJ1-2, the V gene TRBV7-3, with no clear D. In germline, CDR1 is SGHTA, CDR2 FQGTGA. There are 13 residues in the CDR3. Trimming left V 5 bases short and J 7 bases short, with 14 bases between. CDR3 nucleotides: TGTGCCAGCAGCCATACGGGGAGTTCTGGCTACACCTTC. Protein: CASSHTGSSGYTF.

This chain joins TRBV6-5 and TRBJ1-3; D not certain. The ends were cut back, 6 bases at V and 4 bases at J, with 16 bases in the middle. CDR3 length: 15 residues. Germline loops: CDR1 MNHEY, CDR2 SVGAGI. The CDR3 bases are TGTGCCAGCAGCTACGCCGCGGGCCCCGGAAACACCATATATTTT. This gives the protein CASSYAAGPGNTIYF.

This clone was observed a few times. J is TRBJ1-1 and V is TRBV4-1; TRBD1 might be the D (5 bases). The germline gives CDR1 MGHRA, CDR2 YSYEKL. The CDR3 is 15 residues long. V was trimmed by 3 bases and J by 7 bases, leaving 18 bases between them. The CDR3 loop reads CASSQNDSPGNEAFF. The CDR3 DNA is TGCGCCAGCAGCCAGAACGACAGCCCCGGTAATGAAGCTTTCTTT.

The chain has TRBV2 and TRBJ2-5; D is possibly TRBD2 (5 bases). CDR3 length: 15 amino acids. V was trimmed by 4 bases and J by 5 bases, leaving 17 bases between them. CDR1 is SNHLY, CDR2 FYNNEI, per germline. The CDR3 DNA reads as TGTGCCAGCAGTGCGTGGGGAGCGTCTGGGGAGACCCAGTACTTC. It encodes CASSAWGASGETQYF.

The chain recombines TRBV15 with TRBJ2-5, with TRBD1 matching over 9 bases. The end of the DNA aligns better with TRBJ2-7, so the J call may be wrong. The V gene's germline CDR1 is LNHNV and CDR2 YYDKDF (reference sequence). The CDR3 covers 14 residues. In DNA, the CDR3 is TGTGCCACCAGCAGGGACAGGGGAGGGGACGAGCAGTACTTC. Protein sequence: CATSRDRGGDEQYF.

This rearrangement joins TRBV18 to TRBJ2-7; 11 nucleotides match TRBD2. The junction had 2 bases not matched to a gene; V was cut back by 4 bases and J by 3 bases. Looked up from germline, CDR1 is KGHSH and CDR2 is LQKENI. The CDR3 runs to 14 residues. The CDR3 region is CASSQGTSGYEQYF. CDR3 sequence (DNA): TGTGCCAGCTCACAAGGGACTAGCGGCTACGAGCAGTACTTC. The full variable domain, in which reference TRBV18 and TRBJ2-7 provide the parts outside the CDR3, is NAGVMQNPRHLVRRRGQEARLRCSPMKGHSHVYWYRQLPEEGLKFMVYLQKENIIDESGMPKERFSAEFPKEGPSILRIQQVVRGDSAAYFCASSQGTSGYEQYFGPGTRLTVT.

The rearrangement uses TRBV5-8 and TRBJ2-5; a weak D match, TRBD1 (6 bases). CDR3 length: 15 amino acids. V was clipped by 0 bases and J by 2 bases, with 11 bases between them. Per the germline V gene, CDR1 is SGHTS and CDR2 is YDEGEE. CDR3 protein: CASSLGGRGQETQYF. The CDR3 DNA is TGTGCCAGCAGCTTGGGTGGCAGGGGACAAGAGACCCAGTACTTC.

The chain combines TRBV9 with TRBJ2-3, with D unclear. Trimming took 2 bases from V and 1 from J, leaving 2 bases between them. CDR3 size: 12 residues. Germline lookup yields CDR1 SGDLS and CDR2 YYNGEE. This CDR3 is CASSVGTDTQYF. The DNA of the CDR3 is TGTGCCAGCAGCGTCGGCACAGATACGCAGTATTTT.

The chain recombines TRBV19 with TRBJ2-2, with TRBD2 identical over 7 bases. The CDR3 covers 15 residues. Per germline, CDR1 LNHDA and CDR2 SQIVND (reference sequence). Losses at the gene ends were 6 bases for V and 5 bases for J; bases not matched to a gene: 9. The CDR3 nucleotides read TGTGCCAGTAGGCACCCGCGGGGGAATACCGGGGAGCTGTTTTTT. This gives the protein CASRHPRGNTGELFF.

Written as DNA, the CDR3 is TGTGCCAGCAGCTTGAGGAGGACAGTTCCCTACGAGCAGTACTTC. It yields the protein CASSLRRTVPYEQYF. The chain is built from TRBV5-6 and TRBJ2-7; tentatively, D is TRBD1 (6 bases). Trimming stripped 1 base from V and 2 bases from J, with 13 bases between. The CDR3 has 15 amino acids. Germline-derived CDR1 and CDR2 are SGHDT and YYEEEE.

V and J are TRBV27 and TRBJ2-5, with D possibly being TRBD1 (6 bases). V lost 4 bases and J lost 4, with 16 bases in between. In germline, CDR1 is MNHEY, CDR2 SMNVEV (reference sequence). This CDR3 region has 15 residues. The CDR3 spells CASSSYTDRIETQYF. The CDR3 DNA follows: TGTGCCAGCAGTTCTTACACCGACAGGATAGAGACCCAGTACTTC.

This clone was counted between two and nine times. V is TRBV30 and J is TRBJ1-3, with a weak D call TRBD1 (5 bases). The ends were cut back, 0 bases at V and 3 bases at J, with 15 bases in the middle. CDR3 size: 16 residues. Per the germline V gene, CDR1 is GTSNPN and CDR2 is SVGIG (reference sequence). CDR3 amino acids: CAWSVLHVGGGNTIYF. The CDR3 DNA reads as TGTGCCTGGAGTGTACTACATGTCGGGGGTGGAAACACCATATATTTT.

The chain uses TRBV9 and TRBJ1-3, with D possibly TRBD1 on 5 matching bases. Trimming removed 0 bases at V and 0 bases at J, with 10 bases between. Germline V gene data show CDR1 as SGDLS and CDR2 as YYNGEE. CDR3 length equals 16 residues. Here the CDR3 DNA reads TGTGCCAGCAGCGTAGGTTCAGGGCCCTCTGGAAACACCATATATTTT. Translating it yields CASSVGSGPSGNTIYF.

This clone was seen once. The chain has TRBV19 and TRBJ1-2; D perhaps matches TRBD1 (5 bases). From germline, CDR1 is LNHDA and CDR2 SQIVND (reference sequence). The V gene lost 9 bases and the J gene lost 7 bases, with 21 bases spanning the gap. CDR3 length: 14 amino acids. CDR3 in DNA: TGTGCCAGCCACCTCCCAGGGATCAGTGGTGGCTACACCTTC. Translation: CASHLPGISGGYTF.

The chain joins TRBV11-3 to TRBJ2-2, with 12 bases that match TRBD2. This CDR3 spans 15 amino acids. Germline V CDR1 and CDR2: SGHNT, YENEEA. Trimming at V came to 1 base and at J to 7 bases, leaving 1 base not matched to a gene. CDR3 protein: CASSLGTSGNGELFF. The DNA of the CDR3 is TGTGCCAGCAGCTTAGGGACTAGCGGGAACGGGGAGCTGTTTTTT.

This clone has more than one count but fewer than ten. The rearrangement uses TRBV6-5 and TRBJ1-4; D remains ambiguous. The CDR3 consists of 13 residues. Per the germline V gene, CDR1 is MNHEY and CDR2 is SVGAGI. V was shortened by 6 bases and J by 5 bases, with 10 bases between the two germline ends. The CDR3 bases are TGTGCCAGCAGAGTGAGGGAGAATGAAAAACTGTTTTTT. It codes for CASRVRENEKLFF.

CDR3: CASSFTGRDTGELFF. In DNA form, the CDR3 reads TGTGCCAGCAGCTTTACAGGGAGAGACACCGGGGAGCTGTTTTTT. V usage is TRBV5-6 and J usage is TRBJ2-2, with a tentative D call TRBD1 (6 bases). The CDR3 spans 15 residues. Looked up from germline, CDR1 is SGHDT and CDR2 is YYEEEE. V was pared by 2 bases and J by 3 bases, with 11 bases between.

The chain couples TRBV5-1 to TRBJ1-4; D gene uncertain. CDR1 and CDR2 from the germline V gene are SGHRS and YFSETQ. Trimming cost V 3 bases and J 7 bases, with 10 bases left between them. This CDR3 comprises 13 residues. The CDR3 protein is CASSWEVGEKLFF. The DNA of the CDR3 is TGCGCCAGCAGCTGGGAGGTCGGTGAAAAACTGTTTTTT.

This clone has a single count. The chain is built from TRBV19 and TRBJ2-5; possibly TRBD1 for D (6 bases). V was shortened by 4 bases and J by 4 bases, with 13 bases between the two germline ends. CDR3 size: 14 residues. The germline gives CDR1 LNHDA, CDR2 SQIVND (reference sequence). This CDR3 is CASSTGQGGETQYF. For the CDR3, the DNA is TGTGCCAGTAGTACGGGACAAGGGGGAGAGACCCAGTACTTC.

Points on this clone: At one boundary the junction diverges from the germline segment, which might be a read error. The CDR3: CASSYRRSGTGGLFF. CDR3 nucleotide sequence: TGTGCCAGCAGTTACCGTCGGAGTGGGACCGGGGGGCTGTTTTTT. This chain links TRBV6-5 with TRBJ2-2; D may be TRBD2 (6 bases). CDR1 is MNHEY and CDR2 is SVGAGI in the germline V gene. The CDR3 runs to 15 residues.

The V call is TRBV25-1, the J call TRBJ1-2, with D possibly being TRBD1 (6 bases). CDR1 is MGHDK and CDR2 is SYGVNS in the germline V gene. The length of the CDR3 is 12 residues. Between the trimmed V and J ends, which lost 7 bases and 3 bases, there was a span of 9 bases. In DNA form, the CDR3 reads TGTGCCAGCACGGGACATCACTATGGCTACACCTTC. Residues: CASTGHHYGYTF.